This T cell receptor (beta chain) comes out of a study of early T cells in non-severe SARS-CoV-2 infection. Study background: The study sequenced bulk RNA from unsorted whole blood, with chains unpaired.

The junction had 7 bases not matched to a gene; V was cut back by 7 bases and J by 7 bases. The germline V gene has CDR1 SQVTM and CDR2 ANQGSEA. The length of the CDR3 is 12 residues. Study-wide results and limits: VDJdb matching favored anti-spike CD8 responses, missing private and CD4 specificities.

Attachment of unique molecular identifiers to individual cDNA molecules was performed. TCRdb redid the calling of the 5' RACE reads with MiXCR, one entry per CDR3 protein. The sample carries under 95,000 distinct CDR3 sequences, 12% recorded once. This clonotype was seen a few times. Its antigen remains unknown. The sequence derives from an adult who was a healthcare worker with PCR-confirmed SARS-CoV-2 infection or an uninfected control (not recorded which). Specimen: whole blood. This chain links TRBV29-1 with TRBJ1-2, with 9 positions matching TRBD1. CDR3 amino acids: CSAGTGTFGYTF. The CDR3 nucleotides read TGCAGCGCCGGGACAGGGACTTTTGGCTACACCTTC. Full variable domain (remainder filled in from reference TRBV29-1 and TRBJ1-2): SAVISQKPSRDICQRGTSLTIQCQVDSQVTMMFWYRQQPGQSLTLIATANQGSEATYESGFVIDKFPISRPNLTFSTLTVSNMSPEDSSIYLCSAGTGTFGYTFGSGTRLTVV.